Below, one T cell receptor beta chain is given with its context. This clonotype was found a few times. Its antigen specificity is not known. Per-nucleotide qualities are absent, and no much larger clonotype sits a single base away. This record belongs to a study of molecular identifiers for immune sequencing clone quantification (dated by TCRdb to 2017 to 2018). Looking at the study overall: For a replicate experiment, RNA from around 20,000 or 100,000 naive CD8 T cells was divided into five aliquots, of which four were sequenced. The study was a methods study using CD8 T cells to benchmark molecular-identifier clustering-based TCR repertoire sequencing (MIDCIRS) and TCR RNA copy counting. Summary of the overall study and its limitations: Spiked-in Jurkat TCR RNA (approximately 9 copies' worth), which is not part of the donor repertoire, was contained in the naive libraries. Identical TCR molecules sharing a barcode could cause highly expanded clone sizes to be underestimated. When barcode sub-clustering was not used, chimeric consensus sequences inflated TCR diversity, with chimeras reaching as high as 47%. Modeling gave roughly 3 recovered TCR RNA copies per cell versus about ten by digital PCR, implying 25% to 30% capture efficiency. Spiked-in Jurkat TCR RNA equivalent to a single cell was reported to be detectable even among fewer than 1.2 million naive CD8 T cells. In CMV-specific effector cells, clones with more than 20 RNA copies accounted for over 97% of molecules, whereas in naive cells such clones accounted for under 1%.

Libraries of naive CD8 T cells were built from anywhere between about 17,000 and 1,000,000 sorted cells, with 10%, 30% or 50% of the purified RNA used. On a BD FACSAria II, naive CD8 T cells were FACS-sorted as CD8+CD4-CCR7+CD45RA+ and collected into RLT Plus buffer. Around 10 TCR copies' worth of Jurkat RNA were spiked into roughly 19,000-1,000,000 naive CD8 T cell samples to test detection sensitivity. Enrichment of CD8 T cells was performed with RosetteSep CD8+ T Cell Enrichment Cocktail and Ficoll-Paque, after which ACK red cell lysis was carried out. The germline V gene specifies LGHNA as CDR1 and YSLEER as CDR2. The CDR3 runs 15 amino acids, cysteine and phenylalanine included. Only CDR3 DNA is held: 45 bases, read in frame from base 1. V is cut by 0 bases and J by 5 bases, and the space between the germline ends is 14 bases. Libraries were constructed by PCR. Sequencing was performed on a NextSeq 500. Bulk TCR libraries were made following a previously described method, with the TCR primers given in Table S5. Purification of total RNA was performed with the Qiagen AllPrep DNA/RNA kit. Reads from multiple sequencing runs of the same library were pooled before analysis. On the authors' methods: Reads were retained only if an exact TCR constant sequence was present, and the retained reads were trimmed to 150 nt and grouped according to their 12-nt molecular barcodes. Reads in each barcode group were sub-clustered using a 15% Levenshtein threshold, and a quality-weighted consensus sequence was built for each RNA molecule. Non-functional sequences were excluded, and lower-count sequences lying one edit away from another sequence were also excluded. On the basis of fitting two negative binomial distributions, barcode sub-clusters with fewer than 20% of the maximum read count were discarded. TCRdb reworked the public reads: Q25 trimming with fastp, MiXCR clone assembly, productive beta chains retained. Every CDR3 protein is listed once, alongside the most common genes and DNA of its rows. The V and J calls and clone size are TCRdb's, not the authors'. Within this sample are approximately 680,000 distinct CDR3 sequences, with 25% of them counted one time only. The top ten hold about 0.73% of the sample.

This receptor was taken from a human donor in good health. Some libraries in this study had Jurkat cell RNA spiked in. Sequencing used naive CD8+ T cells from blood, with Jurkat cell RNA spiked in. The meaning of the sample's cell subset or site label: FACS-sorted CD8+CD4-CCR7+CD45RA+ naive T cells. The V and J genes are TRBV4-3 and TRBJ2-7, with no D gene named confidently. The nucleotide sequence is TGCGCCAGCAGCCAAGATCCGAAAACCTACCACGAGCAGTACTTC. Translated, this gives CASSQDPKTYHEQYF.